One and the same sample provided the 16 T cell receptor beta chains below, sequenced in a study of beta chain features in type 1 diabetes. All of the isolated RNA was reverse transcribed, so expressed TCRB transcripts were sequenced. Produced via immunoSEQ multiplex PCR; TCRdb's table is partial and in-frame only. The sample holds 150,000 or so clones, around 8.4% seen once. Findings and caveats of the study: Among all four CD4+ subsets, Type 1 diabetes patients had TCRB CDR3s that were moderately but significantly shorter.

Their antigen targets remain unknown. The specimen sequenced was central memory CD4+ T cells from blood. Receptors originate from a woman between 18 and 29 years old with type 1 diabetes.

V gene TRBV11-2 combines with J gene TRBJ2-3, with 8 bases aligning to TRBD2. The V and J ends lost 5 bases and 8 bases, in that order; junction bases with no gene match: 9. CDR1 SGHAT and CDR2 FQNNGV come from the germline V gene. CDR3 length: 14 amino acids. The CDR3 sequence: CASSPRTSWGTQYF. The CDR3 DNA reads TGTGCCAGCAGCCCCAGGACTAGCTGGGGTACGCAGTATTTT.

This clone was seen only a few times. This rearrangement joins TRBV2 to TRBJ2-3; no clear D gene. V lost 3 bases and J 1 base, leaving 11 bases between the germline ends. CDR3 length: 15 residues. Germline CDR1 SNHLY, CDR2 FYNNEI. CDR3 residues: CASSDLGVRTDTQYF. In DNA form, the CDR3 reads TGTGCCAGCAGTGACCTGGGCGTACGCACAGATACGCAGTATTTT.

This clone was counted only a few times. CDR3 region: CASSPGLVGTDTQYF. The CDR3 nucleotides are TGTGCCAGCAGCCCAGGACTAGTGGGCACAGATACGCAGTATTTT. The chain has TRBV4-2 and TRBJ2-3; the match to TRBD2 covers 7 bases. The germline gives CDR1 LGHNA, CDR2 YNFKEQ. The CDR3 has 15 residues. The V and J ends lost 4 bases and 1 base, in that order; junction bases with no gene match: 5.

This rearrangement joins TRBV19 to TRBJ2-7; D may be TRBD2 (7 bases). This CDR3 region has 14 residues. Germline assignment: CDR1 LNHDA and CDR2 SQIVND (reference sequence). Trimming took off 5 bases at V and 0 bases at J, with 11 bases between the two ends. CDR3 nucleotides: TGTGCCAGTAGTCGGGGGGCAAGCTCCTACGAGCAGTACTTC. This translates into CASSRGASSYEQYF. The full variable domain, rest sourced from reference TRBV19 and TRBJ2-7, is DGGITQSPKYLFRKEGQNVTLSCEQNLNHDAMYWYRQDPGQGLRLIYYSQIVNDFQKGDIAEGYSVSREKKESFPLTVTSAQKNPTAFYLCASSRGASSYEQYFGPGTRLTVT.

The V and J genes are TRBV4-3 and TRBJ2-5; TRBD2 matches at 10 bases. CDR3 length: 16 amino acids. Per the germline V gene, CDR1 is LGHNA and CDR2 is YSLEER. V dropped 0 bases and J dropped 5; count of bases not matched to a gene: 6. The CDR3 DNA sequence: TGCGCCAGCAGCCAAGACGTACTAGCGGGGAGGGAGACCCAGTACTTC. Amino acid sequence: CASSQDVLAGRETQYF.

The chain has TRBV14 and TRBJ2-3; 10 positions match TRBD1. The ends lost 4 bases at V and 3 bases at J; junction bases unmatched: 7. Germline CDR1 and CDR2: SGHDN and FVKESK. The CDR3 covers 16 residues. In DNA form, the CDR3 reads TGTGCCAGCAGCCGATCCGGGACAGGGGTTACAGATACGCAGTATTTT. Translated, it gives CASSRSGTGVTDTQYF.

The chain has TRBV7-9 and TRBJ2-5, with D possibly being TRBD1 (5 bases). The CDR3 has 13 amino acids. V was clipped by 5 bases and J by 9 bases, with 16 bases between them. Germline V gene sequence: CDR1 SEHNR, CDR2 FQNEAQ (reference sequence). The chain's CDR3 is CASSPDWGSAQYF. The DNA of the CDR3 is TGTGCCAGCAGCCCCGACTGGGGCTCGGCCCAGTACTTC. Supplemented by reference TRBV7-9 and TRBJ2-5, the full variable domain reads DTGVSQNPRHKITKRGQNVTFRCDPISEHNRLYWYRQTLGQGPEFLTYFQNEAQLEKSRLLSDRFSAERPKGSFSTLEIQRTEQGDSAMYLCASSPDWGSAQYFGPGTRLLVL.

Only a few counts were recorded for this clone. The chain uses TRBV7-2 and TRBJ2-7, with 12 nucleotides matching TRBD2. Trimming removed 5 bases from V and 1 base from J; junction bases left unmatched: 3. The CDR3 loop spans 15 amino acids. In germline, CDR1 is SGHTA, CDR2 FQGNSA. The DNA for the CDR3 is TGTGCCAGCAGCGTGGGACTAGCGGGTTCCTACGAGCAGTACTTC. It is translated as CASSVGLAGSYEQYF.

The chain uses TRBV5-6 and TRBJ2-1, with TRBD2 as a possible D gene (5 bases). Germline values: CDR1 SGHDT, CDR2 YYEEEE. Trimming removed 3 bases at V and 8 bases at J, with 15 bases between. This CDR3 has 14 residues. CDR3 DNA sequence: TGTGCCAGCAGCTATGGGCCCAACGGGGATGAGCAGTTCTTC. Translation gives CASSYGPNGDEQFF.

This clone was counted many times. Written as DNA, the CDR3 is TGTGCCAGCAGCCAAGCAGGGGGGAACATTCAGTACTTC. Translation: CASSQAGGNIQYF. This chain joins TRBV14 and TRBJ2-4; D is possibly TRBD1 (7 bases). There are 13 residues in the CDR3. Between the trimmed V and J ends, which lost 1 base and 7 bases, there was a span of 8 bases. The germline V gene encodes CDR1 SGHDN and CDR2 FVKESK. The full variable domain, rest sourced from reference TRBV14 and TRBJ2-4, is EAGVTQFPSHSVIEKGQTVTLRCDPISGHDNLYWYRRVMGKEIKFLLHFVKESKQDESGMPNNRFLAERTGGTYSTLKVQPAELEDSGVYFCASSQAGGNIQYFGAGTRLSVL.

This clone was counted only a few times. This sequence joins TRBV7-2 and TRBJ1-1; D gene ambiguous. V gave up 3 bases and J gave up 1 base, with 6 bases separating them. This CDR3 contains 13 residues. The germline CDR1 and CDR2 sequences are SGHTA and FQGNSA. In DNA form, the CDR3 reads TGTGCCAGCAGCTTTTCCCAGAACACTGAAGCTTTCTTT. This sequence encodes CASSFSQNTEAFF.

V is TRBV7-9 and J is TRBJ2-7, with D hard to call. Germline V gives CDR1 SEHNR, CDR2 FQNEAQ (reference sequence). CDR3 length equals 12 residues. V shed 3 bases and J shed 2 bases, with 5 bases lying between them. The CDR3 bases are TGTGCCAGCAGCTTGACAACCTACGAGCAGTACTTC. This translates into CASSLTTYEQYF.

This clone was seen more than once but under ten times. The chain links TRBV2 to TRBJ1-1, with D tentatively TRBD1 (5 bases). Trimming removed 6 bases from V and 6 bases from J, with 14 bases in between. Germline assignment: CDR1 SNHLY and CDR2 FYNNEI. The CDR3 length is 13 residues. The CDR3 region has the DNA TGTGCCAGCAGAGTGGGGGGTATGGCTGAAGCTTTCTTT. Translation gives CASRVGGMAEAFF.

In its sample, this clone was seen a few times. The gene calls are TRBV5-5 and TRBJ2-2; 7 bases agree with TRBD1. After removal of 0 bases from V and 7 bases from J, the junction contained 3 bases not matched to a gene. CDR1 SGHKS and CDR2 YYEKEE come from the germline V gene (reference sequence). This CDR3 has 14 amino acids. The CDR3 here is CASSLGQGYGELFF. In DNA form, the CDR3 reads TGTGCCAGCAGCTTGGGACAGGGTTACGGGGAGCTGTTTTTT.

DNA for the CDR3: TGTGCCAGCAGCCCTCCCCAGCAGACTAGCGGGAACAATGAGCAGTTCTTC. Residues: CASSPPQQTSGNNEQFF. This chain uses TRBV7-9 with TRBJ2-1; 11 nucleotides match TRBD2. The CDR3 covers 17 residues. CDR1 is SEHNR and CDR2 is FQNEAQ in the germline V gene (reference sequence). V trimming: 5 bases; J trimming: 5 bases; junction bases outside the gene matches: 11.

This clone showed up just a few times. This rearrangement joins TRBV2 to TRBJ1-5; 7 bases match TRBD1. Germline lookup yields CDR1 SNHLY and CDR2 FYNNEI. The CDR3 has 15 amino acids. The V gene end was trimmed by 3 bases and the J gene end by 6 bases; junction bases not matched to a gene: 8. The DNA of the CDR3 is TGTGCCAGCAGTGACTTATGGGCAGGGGGTCAGCCCCAGCATTTT. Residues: CASSDLWAGGQPQHF.